This TCR beta chain was captured in a study of T cell clonality in common variable immunodeficiency. Notes on the study in general: Common variable immunodeficiency TCR beta sequences reportedly had fewer deletions and N-nucleotide insertions.

In its sample, this clone was seen a few times. What it binds is not known. The read gets to within 3 residues of the CDR3 end, and the germline J gene fills in the rest. This CDR3 has 15 residues. From germline, CDR1 is SGHRS and CDR2 YFSETQ. The V gene end was trimmed by 8 bases and the J gene end by 4 bases; junction bases not matched to a gene: 14. Using immunoSEQ multiplex PCR, the repertoire was profiled, and TCRdb retains in-frame clones only, with some absent. This sample carries about 35,000 clones, none of them present only once. Sample: peripheral blood mononuclear cells. The V and J genes are TRBV5-1 and TRBJ2-7, with 8 positions matching TRBD1. This TCR was recovered from a human donor with common variable immunodeficiency. The CDR3 bases that were read are TGCGCCAGTCAGGAAACCGGGACAGGATATTACGAG. It encodes CASQETGTGYYE. The whole CDR3 region reads CASQETGTGYYEQYF.